The sequence of this TCR beta chain was determined in a study of regulatory T cells in long-lasting Graves disease (dated by TCRdb to the early 2020s). Describing the broader study: Antithyroid drugs had been taken for less than 3 months by newly diagnosed Graves' disease patients. This study used TCR sequencing and RNA sequencing of peripheral blood to compare persistent Graves' disease patients against newly diagnosed Graves' disease patients. The study was conducted in China and was registered as a clinical trial. TCR sequencing covered around 13 persistent and approximately 20 newly diagnosed Graves' disease patients, some 33 samples in total.

Library construction relied on multiplex PCR. The instrument given in TCRdb is Illumina HiSeq 4000. CDR3 regions were amplified by Arm-PCR with iRepertoire HTBI primers to construct TCR beta libraries. Before sequencing, the PCR products went through gel purification. From the authors' description of their analysis: Gene usage analysis of CDR3 amino acid clonotypes used the 60 to 75 TRBV and 11 to 15 TRBJ segments found across samples. COPE and FqMerger were used to merge filtered high-quality paired reads into contigs. BLAST was used to align contigs to the IMGT TRBV, TRBD and TRBJ reference genes, and CDR3 was defined following IMGT. Any clonotype with a frequency above 0.1% was counted as a highly expanded clone. Repertoire diversity was measured by Shannon entropy, and V-J evenness by the Gini coefficient. A clonotype was considered public if more than one individual shared it. TCRdb reanalyzed the raw reads on its own, using fastp at Q25 for trimming and MiXCR for clone calling, and kept in-frame beta chains. Each CDR3 protein gets just one entry, which takes the most common genes and DNA from the rows behind it. TCRdb's processing, not the study's, gives the V and J calls here. For this sample the table gives about 430,000 distinct CDR3 sequences, of which approximately 15% were detected only once. Together, the top ten hold about 8.2% of the sample.

CDR1 SGHRS and CDR2 YFSETQ are derived from the germline V gene. Trimming leaves V shorter by 4 bases and J shorter by 7 bases, with the junction holding 6 bases beyond the gene matches. Counted from cysteine to phenylalanine, this CDR3 has 13 amino acids. Just the 39-base CDR3 DNA is kept, in frame starting at base 1. This clonotype was seen ten or more times. The antigen it recognizes is unknown. No base quality information exists; no much larger clone differs at one position. The time point label, read with the paper, signifies: newly diagnosed GD, antithyroid drugs for less than 3 months. For both TCR sequencing and RNA sequencing, RNA was extracted from PBMCs in TRIzol. The diagnosis of Graves' disease was made according to American Thyroid Association guidelines. Patients were recruited from an endocrinology department in Xi'an, China. Each patient gave 7 to 9.5 milliliters of peripheral blood, collected in an EDTA anticoagulant tube. Ficoll Paque Plus density gradient separation was used to isolate PBMCs, and no further T cell sorting was done. An Agilent 2100 Bioanalyzer and agarose gel were used to assess RNA quality, and a NanoDrop 2000 was used to measure RNA concentration.

General findings and caveats noted by the study authors: Lower TCR Shannon entropy and fewer highly expanded clones were observed in persistent Graves' disease patients than in newly diagnosed patients, which suggested clonal expansion. TRBV28, TRBJ1-2 and TRBJ2-5 were preferentially used in persistent disease, while TRBV20-1 and TRBJ2-1 were favored in newly diagnosed disease. The small sample size was acknowledged by the authors as a limitation that may reduce accuracy. Patients with persistent disease shared more public clonotypes (around 2,700) than newly diagnosed patients did (around 930). Sequencing and analysis were limited to the TCR beta chain. The study examined only peripheral blood because the primary lesion, thyroid tissue, could not be accessed.

This sample also appeared in a second study, on T cells in Graves' hyperthyroidism and ophthalmopathy. Per the second study: Graves' hyperthyroidism was defined as stable when no progression to ophthalmopathy occurred over 18 months of follow-up. Hyperthyroidism patients were newly diagnosed, with disease duration under 2 months, and aged 18 to 65 years. Patients with uncontrolled infections, other autoimmune diseases, pregnancy or lactation were excluded. Diagnoses were established on the basis of clinical symptoms, serum thyroxine and TRAb, thyroid ultrasound, and orbital computed tomography. The TCR CDR3 was subjected to a first round of RT-PCR using the HTBI primer set and the Qiagen OneStep RT-PCR kit. Most expanded thyroid clonotypes (frequency above 0.001) were also found in blood, which suggests that blood repertoires may mirror thyroid immune responses. A model built on a 13 V-J signature distinguished ophthalmopathy from stable hyperthyroidism, reaching 85% to 90% sensitivity and around 82% specificity in cross-validation and 80%/75% in testing. In validation, progression to ophthalmopathy was predicted by the model with 55% to 71% sensitivity and under 85% specificity, a median of about 6.8 months before onset. TCR V-J signatures able to tell the groups apart were searched for in a discovery cohort of around 95 patients, of whom around 42 had Graves' ophthalmopathy and 55 to 60 had stable Graves' hyperthyroidism. Prospective prediction of ophthalmopathy was tested in an independent validation cohort of 18 to 20 hyperthyroidism patients and roughly 16 patients who later progressed to ophthalmopathy. For training and testing, the 100 or so patients in the discovery cohort were randomly divided in a 7:3 ratio. Thyroid tissue and blood T-cell repertoires from six Graves' hyperthyroidism patients were also compared in the study. Following sampling, methimazole starting at 30 mg daily was given to hyperthyroidism patients, and high-dose intravenous methylprednisolone was given to ophthalmopathy patients. Libraries were constructed in a second round of multiplex PCR, after which size selection and purification were carried out. The libraries were sequenced on an Illumina HiSeq2000 using paired-end 100 bp reads. SOAPnuke was used to process the raw data, removing reads that contained adapters or uncalled bases, had a mean Phred below 15, or lacked an exact match to the constant primer or identifier. High-quality paired reads were merged with COPE v1.2.5, and unique nucleotide sequences were defined as clonotypes. MiTCR v1.1 was used to align clonotypes to the IMGT TRBV, TRBD and TRBJ reference segments. Only V-J combinations with frequency above 0.0001, covering about 99% of repertoires, were analysed. The TCS score was defined as F50 (clonal expansion) divided by E x V (chaos), with BLOSUM62-based TCRdist calculated between CDR3 peptides within each V-J. Welch's t-statistics and random forest reduced roughly 540 V-J features to 10 to 15, which were used in a naive Bayes classifier (R e1071). Sample size was not statistically predetermined, and blinding of investigators to group allocation was not performed. TCR Vbeta CDR3 sequencing of approximately 140 peripheral blood samples (under 45 ophthalmopathy, some 75 hyperthyroidism and approximately 17 progressor patients) is reported in the paper.

The V and J segments used are TRBV5-1 and TRBJ2-5, with 8 junctional bases fitting TRBD1. This TCR was sampled from a woman in her thirties or forties with Graves disease. Donor details come from another sample of the same person, matched by shared clones. This sample comprised peripheral blood mononuclear cells (PBMCs), obtained at new diagnosis, from a patient treated with antithyroid drugs. Here is the DNA: TGCGCCAGCAGCCCGGACAGGGCCTCGACCCAGTACTTC. This codes for CASSPDRASTQYF.